This TCR beta chain was recorded in a study of T cell responses to AZD1222 COVID-19 vaccine. Worth noting for this clone: Its matching antigen is unknown.

In germline, CDR1 is MNHEY, CDR2 SVGAGI. The length of the CDR3 is 15 residues. Trimming removed 5 bases at V and 4 bases at J, with 15 bases between. This table comes from immunoSEQ multiplex PCR, and its TCRdb copy is limited to in-frame clones, with some not included. The data contain 75,000 to 100,000 clones, more than 90% of them singletons. Regarding the study as a whole: A mostly white British donor set with more females was recruited, and clonal diversity was possibly underestimated.

The genes are TRBV6-5 and TRBJ2-1; the D is unclear. Source: peripheral blood, taken on day 0 of AZD1222 vaccination. This TCR was recovered from an adult in good health. The CDR3 loop is CASSPDRVEYNEQFF. The DNA of the CDR3 is TGTGCCAGCAGTCCAGACCGGGTAGAGTACAATGAGCAGTTCTTC.